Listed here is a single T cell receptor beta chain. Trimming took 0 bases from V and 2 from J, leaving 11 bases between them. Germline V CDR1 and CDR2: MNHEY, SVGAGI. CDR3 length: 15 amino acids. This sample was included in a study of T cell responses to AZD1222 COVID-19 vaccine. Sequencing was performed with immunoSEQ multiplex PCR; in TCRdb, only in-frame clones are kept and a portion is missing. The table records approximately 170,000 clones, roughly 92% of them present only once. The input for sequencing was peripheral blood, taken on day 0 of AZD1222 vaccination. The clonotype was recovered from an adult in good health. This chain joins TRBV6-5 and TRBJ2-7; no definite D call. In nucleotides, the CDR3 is TGTGCCAGCAGTTACTCGACCTGGCAGACCTACGAGCAGTACTTC. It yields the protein CASSYSTWQTYEQYF.